This TCR beta chain was identified in a study of blood T cell repertoires in COVID-19 (dated by TCRdb to about 2020). About the investigation overall: Collaborator samples came from the United States, Italy and Spain and covered acute and convalescent phases of COVID-19. The prospective study material was composed of cDNA or gDNA derived from T cells, B-cell-depleted T cells, or PBMCs. Subjects who had been exposed to COVID-19, were actively infected with it, or had recovered from it provided the deeply sampled blood TCRbeta repertoires that made up the dataset. The repertoires were released in a freely available public database intended as a resource for research on the immune response to SARS-CoV-2. The samples were drawn from two sources: the first 160 participants of the ongoing ImmuneRACE study, and 1,000 to 1,500 subjects contributed by 6 global collaborators. A de-identified subject ID, COVID-19 status, age in years and sex were almost always included in the sample metadata. Where HLA class I and class II types were available, the types were taken from metadata supplied by the sample provider, not from assay-based typing.

The collaborating institutions used their own protocols to collect whole blood in K2EDTA tubes. Collaborator samples were shipped for TCRbeta analysis as frozen whole blood, isolated PBMCs, or DNA extracted from either sample type. Notes on this clone: Its antigen specificity is not known. Base qualities are not at hand, and no much larger clone is one base apart.

Broader findings and caveats from the paper: How much clinical and demographic metadata was included differed by source and by participant, and the metadata was provided uncurated.

From the cysteine through the phenylalanine, the CDR3 covers 19 amino acids. The retained sequence is limited to the CDR3, 57 bases, with the frame set at the first base. Via the germline V gene, CDR1 is MDHEN and CDR2 SYDVKM. V is cut back by 1 base and J by 3 bases, with 15 bases in the junction unmatched. TCRbeta CDR3 regions were amplified from genomic DNA using the immunoSEQ Assay, a bias-controlled multiplex PCR. In the source study's methods: Within the assay, amplification of reference gene primers was used to estimate how many nucleated cells each sample contained. To quantify the absolute abundance of each unique TCRbeta CDR3 rearrangement, sequence reads were collapsed and filtered. Productive Simpson clonality was computed per sample as the square root of Simpson's diversity index over productive rearrangements. Not all clones reach the TCRdb copy of this immuneACCESS table, which keeps in-frame sequences only. Checked studies attribute under half of the gap to unresolved V genes and leave the rest unexplained. Clone size and the V and J calls come from that table; the DNA yielded D and trimming. This sample is represented by 95,000 to 110,000 clones; about 91% of them were singletons. The ten largest make up roughly 5.6% of the sample.

In this chain, TRBV28 is recombined with TRBJ1-2; 9 bases in the middle match TRBD1. The source material was peripheral blood. The clonotype comes from a human donor in a cohort sampled during active COVID-19. The CDR3 protein: CASSLSPPGQGTPYYGYTF. The DNA is as follows: TGTGCCAGCAGTTTATCCCCACCGGGACAGGGAACCCCTTACTATGGCTACACCTTC.